The 24 T cell receptor beta chains reported below all come from one sample, sequenced in a study of blood T cell repertoires in COVID-19. The method was immunoSEQ multiplex PCR; TCRdb's version includes in-frame clones alone and lacks a portion of them. The sample carries some 300,000 clones, about nine tenths recorded once. The sequenced sample was PBMCs or T cells enriched from blood (not recorded which). Receptors were obtained from a woman aged 30 to 39 who had recovered from COVID-19.

The table lists this clone with a few counts. CDR3 in DNA: TGCGCCAGCAGCCCGTGGACAGGGGTGCATCAGCCCCAGCATTTT. This encodes CASSPWTGVHQPQHF. The genes are TRBV5-1 and TRBJ1-5; the match to TRBD1 covers 9 bases. CDR1 is SGHRS, CDR2 YFSETQ, per germline. The CDR3 covers 15 residues. V shed 4 bases and J 5 bases; nucleotides not matched to a gene: 7.

The chain is built from TRBV9 and TRBJ2-1; TRBD2 agrees at 9 bases. The germline CDR1 and CDR2 sequences are SGDLS and YYNGEE. Trimming took 3 bases from V and 5 from J; bases not matched to a gene: 3. CDR3 size: 14 residues. The CDR3 spells CASSAASGDNEQFF. The CDR3 nucleotides are TGTGCCAGCAGCGCGGCTAGCGGGGACAATGAGCAGTTCTTC.

This clone has only a few counts. The genes are TRBV28 and TRBJ1-3, with 9 bases aligning to TRBD1. CDR1 and CDR2 from the germline V gene are MDHEN and SYDVKM. V dropped 4 bases and J dropped 2; count of bases not matched to a gene: 3. The length of the CDR3 is 15 residues. Written as DNA, the CDR3 is TGTGCCAGCAGTTCACAGGGGGCGCCTGGAAACACCATATATTTT. Translating it yields CASSSQGAPGNTIYF.

The V and J genes are TRBV18 and TRBJ1-1; D unresolved. V lost 5 bases, J lost 1 base, and 11 bases lay in between. The CDR3 spans 14 residues. Germline CDR1 is KGHSH and CDR2 is LQKENI. The CDR3 is CASSSDGRNTEAFF. The CDR3 nucleotides are TGTGCCAGCTCATCGGACGGGAGGAACACTGAAGCTTTCTTT.

The chain joins TRBV30 to TRBJ2-3, with 9 bases lining up with TRBD2. The CDR3 covers 17 residues. The V segment lost 1 base and the J segment 4 bases; nucleotides outside the gene matches: 12. CDR1 and CDR2 (germline): GTSNPN, SVGIG (reference sequence). In DNA, the CDR3 is TGTGCCTGGAGTGGGGGTTACGCGGGAGGGCCGTCAGATACGCAGTATTTT. The encoded protein is CAWSGGYAGGPSDTQYF.

The J gene is TRBJ2-1, the V gene TRBV10-3, with D perhaps matching TRBD1 (5 bases). V gave up 5 bases and J gave up 5 bases, with 22 bases separating them. The length of the CDR3 is 17 residues. The germline V gene has CDR1 ENHRY and CDR2 SYGVKD. CDR3 region: CAISLNPQGPLHNEQFF. CDR3 bases: TGTGCCATCAGTCTGAACCCGCAGGGTCCTCTACACAATGAGCAGTTCTTC.

Here the CDR3 reads CASSIGLAGGPRRHEQYF. In DNA form, the CDR3 reads TGTGCCAGCAGCATTGGACTAGCGGGAGGGCCGCGAAGGCACGAGCAGTACTTC. This chain connects TRBV5-4 to TRBJ2-7; 15 bases map to TRBD2. This CDR3 is built from 18 residues. V was clipped by 4 bases and J by 5 bases; unmatched bases: 13. Germline V lookup: CDR1 SGHNT, CDR2 YYREEE (reference sequence).

The gene calls are TRBV15 and TRBJ2-1; 7 bases align to TRBD2. Per germline, CDR1 LNHNV and CDR2 YYDKDF (reference sequence). The CDR3 spans 16 residues. The trim removed 0 bases at V and 4 bases at J, leaving 6 bases unmatched. As DNA, the CDR3 is TGTGCCACCAGCAGAGATGGGGCGGGAGAATACAATGAGCAGTTCTTC. Its protein is CATSRDGAGEYNEQFF.

V gene TRBV11-3 combines with J gene TRBJ1-3, with 9 positions matching TRBD1. Trimming removed 5 bases from V and 4 bases from J; junction bases left unmatched: 9. This CDR3 comprises 16 residues. Germline assignment: CDR1 SGHNT and CDR2 YENEEA. CDR3 region: CASSKGQGIIGNTIYF. CDR3 nucleotide sequence: TGTGCCAGCAGCAAGGGACAGGGAATCATCGGAAACACCATATATTTT.

As regards this clone: Within the sample, other DNA sequences also encode this same CDR3. The chain recombines TRBV28 with TRBJ1-1, with TRBD1 as a possible D gene (6 bases). CDR1 is MDHEN, CDR2 SYDVKM, per germline. V was cut by 4 bases and J by 0 bases, with 9 bases left in between. This CDR3 comprises 14 residues. The CDR3 coding sequence is TGTGCCAGCAGTTCGACAGGTTTGAACACTGAAGCTTTCTTT. Translating gives CASSSTGLNTEAFF.

The chain couples TRBV3-1 (or the pseudogene TRBV3-2) to TRBJ1-1; D may be TRBD1 (6 bases). Per germline, CDR1 LGHDT and CDR2 YNNKEL (reference sequence). The length of the CDR3 is 11 residues. V lost 4 bases and J lost 8, with 8 bases in between. The DNA for the CDR3 is TGTGCCAGCAGCCGTGACAGGGAAGCTTTCTTT. This sequence encodes CASSRDREAFF.

J is TRBJ2-2 and V is TRBV27, with 8 bases lining up with TRBD2. Trimming at V came to 7 bases and at J to 0 bases, leaving 4 bases not matched to a gene. CDR3 length: 15 amino acids. The V gene's germline CDR1 is MNHEY and CDR2 SMNVEV (reference sequence). Here the CDR3 DNA reads TGTGCCAGCACCGCGGGACTAGCGAACACCGGGGAGCTGTTTTTT. Translated: CASTAGLANTGELFF.

The chain employs TRBV7-2 and TRBJ2-5, with TRBD1 as a possible D gene (5 bases). The V end was cut by 2 bases, the J end by 0 bases, with 7 bases between. The CDR3 totals 14 residues. CDR1 is SGHTA, CDR2 FQGNSA, per germline. The CDR3 region is CASSLLGDQETQYF. For the CDR3, the DNA is TGTGCCAGCAGCTTACTAGGGGACCAAGAGACCCAGTACTTC. The entire variable domain, with the rest obtained from reference TRBV7-2 and TRBJ2-5, is as follows: GAGVSQSPSNKVTEKGKDVELRCDPISGHTALYWYRQSLGQGLEFLIYFQGNSAPDKSGLPSDRFSAERTGGSVSTLTIQRTQQEDSAVYLCASSLLGDQETQYFGPGTRLLVL.

This clone appeared once. The V gene is TRBV7-2, the J gene TRBJ1-5; D unclear. This CDR3 is built from 16 residues. With 4 bases removed from V and 5 bases from J, the gap between germline ends came to 18 bases. In germline, CDR1 is SGHTA, CDR2 FQGNSA. This CDR3 is CASSSTYSSPDQPQHF. DNA for the CDR3: TGTGCCAGCAGCTCCACTTACTCGAGTCCCGATCAGCCCCAGCATTTT.

V gene TRBV27 combines with J gene TRBJ1-1; TRBD1 matches at 10 bases. The CDR3 loop spans 16 amino acids. Germline V gene sequence: CDR1 MNHEY, CDR2 SMNVEV (reference sequence). Losses at the gene ends were 5 bases for V and 5 bases for J; bases not matched to a gene: 11. CDR3 DNA sequence: TGTGCCAGCAGTCCGATATCCGGACAGGGGGGTACTGAAGCTTTCTTT. Its translation: CASSPISGQGGTEAFF.

V is TRBV7-9 and J is TRBJ2-3, with no clear D. CDR1 and CDR2 from the germline V gene are SEHNR and FQNEAQ (reference sequence). The CDR3 loop spans 15 amino acids. Deletions cut 5 bases from V and 3 bases from J, with 15 bases between. The CDR3 DNA reads as TGTGCCAGCAGCCTGCCCGCTCTCGGGACAGATACGCAGTATTTT. Translating gives CASSLPALGTDTQYF.

This clone appeared once. The chain combines TRBV6-5 with TRBJ1-1, with no clear D. Germline-derived CDR1 and CDR2 are MNHEY and SVGAGI. The CDR3 consists of 13 residues. V lost 8 bases, J lost 0 bases, and 10 bases lay in between. The CDR3 here is CASGLNMNTEAFF. The CDR3 DNA follows: TGTGCCAGCGGACTTAATATGAACACTGAAGCTTTCTTT.

This chain connects TRBV3-1 (or the pseudogene TRBV3-2) to TRBJ2-7; D may be TRBD1 (5 bases). The CDR3 runs to 15 residues. The V gene's germline CDR1 is LGHDT and CDR2 YNNKEL (reference sequence). With 1 base removed from V and 0 bases from J, the gap between germline ends came to 10 bases. CDR3 sequence reads: CASSQGPTDSYEQYF. The CDR3 nucleotides read TGTGCCAGCAGCCAAGGACCGACAGACTCCTACGAGCAGTACTTC.

The chain employs TRBV28 and TRBJ2-3, with D perhaps TRBD2 (5 bases). Trimming shortened V by 2 bases and J by 2 bases, and 11 bases separated the two germline ends. The CDR3 spans 15 residues. Germline V CDR1 and CDR2: MDHEN, SYDVKM. CDR3 bases: TGTGCCAGCAGTTTAATAGCGATGATCACAGATACGCAGTATTTT. As protein: CASSLIAMITDTQYF.

The gene calls are TRBV5-1 and TRBJ1-2; no definite D call. This CDR3 is built from 13 residues. The V end lost 4 bases, the J end lost 1 base, and 8 bases lay between the germline ends. In germline, CDR1 is SGHRS, CDR2 YFSETQ. The DNA for the CDR3 is TGCGCCAGCAGCGGCCGGGATAACTATGGCTACACCTTC. It codes for CASSGRDNYGYTF. The entire variable domain, with the rest obtained from reference TRBV5-1 and TRBJ1-2, is as follows: KAGVTQTPRYLIKTRGQQVTLSCSPISGHRSVSWYQQTPGQGLQFLFEYFSETQRNKGNFPGRFSGRQFSNSRSEMNVSTLELGDSALYLCASSGRDNYGYTFGSGTRLTVV.

The chain carries TRBV3-1 (or the pseudogene TRBV3-2) and TRBJ2-3; TRBD2 might be the D (6 bases). V gave up 4 bases and J gave up 0 bases, with 17 bases separating them. The V gene's germline CDR1 is LGHDT and CDR2 YNNKEL (reference sequence). CDR3 length: 17 residues. CDR3 residues: CASSRAGLQPSTDTQYF. The CDR3 nucleotides are TGTGCCAGCAGCCGTGCGGGGCTACAACCGAGCACAGATACGCAGTATTTT.

This chain connects TRBV11-2 to TRBJ1-1, with 7 bases matching TRBD1. This CDR3 has 14 amino acids. In germline, CDR1 is SGHAT, CDR2 FQNNGV. V lost 5 bases to trimming and J lost 4 bases; unmatched junction nucleotides: 7. The CDR3 DNA reads as TGTGCCAGCAGCGTTCTCCAGGGGGGCACTGAAGCTTTCTTT. This sequence encodes CASSVLQGGTEAFF. Supplemented by reference TRBV11-2 and TRBJ1-1, the full variable domain reads EAGVAQSPRYKIIEKRQSVAFWCNPISGHATLYWYQQILGQGPKLLIQFQNNGVVDDSQLPKDRFSAERLKGVDSTLKIQPAKLEDSAVYLCASSVLQGGTEAFFGQGTRLTVV.

V and J are TRBV19 and TRBJ1-2; D remains ambiguous. This CDR3 spans 12 amino acids. From germline, CDR1 is LNHDA and CDR2 SQIVND (reference sequence). The V end was cut by 4 bases, the J end by 7 bases, with 10 bases between. CDR3 in amino acids: CASSREARGYTF. CDR3 in DNA: TGTGCCAGTAGTAGAGAAGCACGTGGCTACACCTTC.

The J gene is TRBJ2-2, the V gene TRBV19; TRBD1 aligns across 8 bases. Unmatched junction bases numbered 3, after V lost 5 bases and J lost 4 bases. The CDR3 is 14 residues long. The V gene's germline CDR1 is LNHDA and CDR2 SQIVND (reference sequence). The CDR3 DNA reads TGTGCCAGTAGTGAGGACAGGGCCACCGGGGAGCTGTTTTTT. Its protein is CASSEDRATGELFF.